The rows below give T cell receptor beta chains drawn from one sample of a study of T-cell reconstitution after alpha-beta-depleted transplantation in children. MiXCR was run by TCRdb on the PCR reads, yielding one entry per CDR3 protein. The sample includes about 470,000 distinct CDR3 sequences, roughly 43% seen only once; the top ten take approximately 25%. This specimen consisted of PBMCs, obtained before TCRalphabeta/CD19-depleted stem cell transplant. The source is a girl aged 2-10 years with aplastic anemia, due to receive a stem cell transplant. CDR3s include the opening cysteine and the closing phenylalanine or tryptophan. The order of the fields is V gene, J gene, CDR3 protein.

v_call: TRBV28; j_call: TRBJ1-3; cdr3_aa: CASTTAETGGGNTIYF
v_call: TRBV7-9; j_call: TRBJ1-4; cdr3_aa: CASSPRLGTGNEKLFF
v_call: TRBV20-1; j_call: TRBJ2-7; cdr3_aa: CSASGTSGSRGNEQYF
v_call: TRBV20-1; j_call: TRBJ2-1; cdr3_aa: CSARDPHRQGVDNEQFF
v_call: TRBV5-1; j_call: TRBJ2-3; cdr3_aa: CASSLGAGGADTQYF
v_call: TRBV4-1; j_call: TRBJ2-3; cdr3_aa: CASSQDQAGVGTDTQYF
v_call: TRBV5-1; j_call: TRBJ2-3; cdr3_aa: CASSFGQTDTQYF
v_call: TRBV5-1; j_call: TRBJ2-3; cdr3_aa: CASSEDRGGGDTQYF
v_call: TRBV18; j_call: TRBJ2-7; cdr3_aa: CASSDRTSYEQYF
v_call: TRBV12-3/TRBV12-4; j_call: TRBJ2-7; cdr3_aa: CASRHPASYEQYF
v_call: TRBV3-1; j_call: TRBJ2-7; cdr3_aa: CASSLRHGGEQYF
v_call: TRBV30; j_call: TRBJ2-3; cdr3_aa: CAWSVPRSGRRRDTQYF
v_call: TRBV20-1; j_call: TRBJ2-3; cdr3_aa: CSALLAARDTQYF
v_call: TRBV3-1; j_call: TRBJ2-1; cdr3_aa: CASSPNKRNEQFF
v_call: TRBV27; j_call: TRBJ1-2; cdr3_aa: CASSLSGQGSYGYTF
v_call: TRBV7-2; j_call: TRBJ2-3; cdr3_aa: CASSLSKGTQYF
v_call: TRBV5-5; j_call: TRBJ1-4; cdr3_aa: CASSAKLATNEKLFF